This TCR beta chain was documented in a study of blood T cells in healthy people across ages (dated by TCRdb to 2014 to 2015). Broadly, across the study: In model experiments, roughly one uniquely barcoded TCR beta cDNA molecule per two T cells was captured by template switching. Age-related changes in TCR beta repertoire diversity were measured in the study by deep sequencing normalized with unique cDNA molecular identifiers. The donors were divided into four age groups: young (average around 16 years), middle-aged (about 41), aged (roughly 66) and long-lived (about 84). To avoid experimental bias, donors of different ages were randomly spread across the sequencing lanes. The study analyzed two additional independent replicas of 1 million unique cDNA reads from the same blood draw for two donors, one aged 18 to 29 and one aged 80 or older.

Library preparation employed 5' RACE. Sequenced on an Illumina HiSeq 2500. A second roughly 6 to 12 cycle PCR used a sample-barcoded 5' primer and a J-beta primer mix. A template-switch 5' adaptor carrying 12 random nucleotides introduced a unique molecular identifier onto each TCR beta cDNA molecule. Each sample yielded at least 2.5 million CDR3-containing paired-end reads. All of the RNA was converted into first-strand cDNA using the Mint cDNA synthesis kit, with a TRBC-specific oligonucleotide serving as the primer. All cDNA was treated with uracil-DNA glycosylase and then went through a first 18-cycle PCR with the universal primers M1SS and BC2_uni_R. In the paper's pipeline: Each sample was normalized by randomly selecting 1 million high-quality reads, each carrying a distinct molecular identifier. Reads sharing molecular identifiers were discarded rather than binned into consensus sequences. MiTCR, set to a Q25 quality threshold and the strictest error-elimination algorithm, was used for CDR3 identification, clonotype clustering and error correction. Lower-bound total TCR beta diversity was estimated with a nonparametric unseen species model using Euler transformation. TCRdb reprocessed the public reads (quality trimming at Q25 with fastp, clone calling with MiXCR) and kept in-frame beta chains. When rows share a CDR3 protein, they turn into one entry using the most common DNA and genes. TCRdb, not the original authors, processed these V and J calls. This sample has over 1.5 million distinct CDR3 sequences in its table, and about 50% of those were observed once. Around 2.1% of the sample rests with the top ten.

Findings and caveats that apply to the study as a whole: A strong correlation was found between observed TCR beta diversity and the percentage of naive T cells measured by flow cytometry. Compared with the aged group, the long-lived group had more naive CD4+ T cells, fewer expanded clones and increased TCR diversity, a pattern suggesting age selection. As age increased, observed TCR beta diversity per million T cells dropped in a roughly linear way, and a significant reduction was already evident by age 40. Because profiling used bulk unsorted PBMCs, naive and antigen-experienced compartments could not be compared conclusively. Estimates of total diversity based on one million sequenced T cells were considered lower bounds and underestimates. The CMV infection status of donors was not known, potentially confounding age-related changes in expanded clonotypes.

CDR3 length: 12 amino acids, cysteine to phenylalanine. Of all the DNA, just the CDR3 is kept, 36 bases in frame from base 1. CDR1 and CDR2 were assigned from the germline V gene as MDHEN and SYDVKM. The junction shows trimming of 10 bases on V and 1 base on J, plus 10 bases between the germline ends. With regard to this clonotype: The specificity of this receptor is unknown. Base qualities are not at hand, and no much larger clone is one base apart.

Systemically healthy Caucasian individuals from Russia, some 38 in total and aged about 6 to 90 years, were included as donors. Each donor gave 9.5 to 10 milliliters of peripheral blood, drawn into EDTA-treated Vacutainer tubes. PBMCs were isolated by Ficoll-Paque density-gradient centrifugation, with at least 7 million obtained per sample. Total RNA, at least 5 micrograms per sample, was extracted from PBMCs with Trizol reagent. Naive CD45RAhigh/CD27high T cell percentages were measured by flow cytometry on a PBMC aliquot from every donor. Sequencing was carried out using blood. The receptor was derived from a woman aged 40 to 55 in good health. The rearrangement joined TRBV28 to TRBJ1-1; TRBD1 is possibly the D segment (6 matching bases). Read as DNA, the sequence is TGTGCCACAGGGGCGGGGAACACTGAAGCTTTCTTT. Its coded protein is CATGAGNTEAFF.